This T cell receptor beta chain was recorded in a study of spatial heterogeneity in lung cancer (dated by TCRdb to the late 2010s). Describing the broader study: Beta-chain transcripts were consistently detected in greater numbers than alpha-chain transcripts, which likely reflected higher beta-chain transcript abundance. Both alpha and beta chains were TCR-sequenced in samples taken at surgery, namely 220 tumor regions, roughly 64 matched nontumor lung samples and 50 to 60 PBMC samples. Nonsynonymous mutation counts, determined by whole-exome sequencing of tumor tissue, were related to TCR repertoire features. In the raw uncorrected reads, each unique combination of TCR and UMI appeared on average more than ten times. In non-small cell lung cancer, the study quantitatively compared TCR alpha and beta repertoires across several tumor regions, matched nontumor lung, and blood. In tumor regions, TCR transcript counts showed a strong correlation with a T cell transcriptional module score derived from matched bulk RNA-seq.

The time point label here, explained by the study, means: sample taken at primary tumor resection. Donors were about 70 patients with early-stage, untreated non-small cell lung cancer from the lung TRACERx cohort. For TCR sequencing, whole RNA was extracted from tumor and nontumor lung tissue, or from cryopreserved PBMC samples, and no cell sorting was done. Only patients with enough RNA available from two or more tumor regions were chosen for TCR sequencing. Before being selected, tumor and adjacent nontumor lung specimens were reviewed by a lung pathologist. The germline V gene gives CDR1 as SQVTM and CDR2 as ANQGSEA. The CDR3 runs 10 amino acids, cysteine and phenylalanine included. The entry retains the CDR3 DNA only, 30 bases that are in frame from base 1. V was cut back by 7 bases and J by 6 bases, leaving a gap of 9 bases between them. In this sample, this clonotype turned up many times. Its cognate antigen has yet to be identified. No quality values exist for individual bases; no much larger clone is one base distant.

The study at large found these results: Additional single-cell paired TCR alpha and beta sequencing was considered necessary to confirm, at a functional level, the hypothesis that regional TCRs recognize regional mutations. A correlation was observed between the number of expanded intratumoral alpha and beta TCRs and the tumor nonsynonymous mutation count. Estimated TCR-seq coverage of tumor T cells was only around 6.7% for alpha chains and around 14% for beta chains. The count of ubiquitous expanded TCRs correlated with the count of ubiquitous nonsynonymous mutations, and the count of regional expanded TCRs correlated with the count of regional nonsynonymous mutations.

Library prep was done by 5' RACE. Sequencing took place on a NextSeq 500. In the TCR library protocol, a unique molecular identifier was attached to each TCR cDNA molecule so that PCR and sequencing errors could be corrected. Per the original workflow: TCR identification, UMI-based error correction and CDR3 extraction were all carried out with Decombinator tools. TCRs above a frequency of 2 per 1,000, corresponding to the top 1% of the tumor frequency distribution, were defined as expanded. Expanded tumor TCRs statistically deemed absent (corrected P<0.05) from at least one tumor region were classed as regional, and all other expanded tumor TCRs were classed as ubiquitous. Each repertoire was subsampled 100 times to 5,000 TCRs, after which Renyi diversity was computed with the R vegan package. CDR3 similarity networks were built from amino acid triplet string-kernel similarity, connecting CDR3s with pairwise similarity above 0.82. Starting from the raw public reads, TCRdb applied fastp trimming at Q25, assembled clones with MiXCR and retained in-frame beta chains. Every distinct CDR3 protein forms one entry, paired with its most common genes and DNA. V and J calls and clone size were set by TCRdb, not the authors. The sample includes 9,500 to 12,000 distinct CDR3 sequences, with approximately 8% observed a single time. 22% of the sample lies in the top ten.

The sample consisted of lung tumor tissue, taken at surgery. The V gene is TRBV29-1 and the J gene is TRBJ1-2, with the D gene call left open. The origin of this receptor is a female donor with early-stage non-small cell lung cancer. The DNA is TGCAGCGCCTATTATGATGGCTACACCTTC. It is translated as CSAYYDGYTF.